The 25 T cell receptor beta chains given below trace back to one sample, sequenced in a study of CD8+CD57+ T cells in acquired aplastic anemia. Profiling of TCR beta VDJ combinations and CDR3 sequences used genomic DNA as template. TCRdb itself ran the reads through MiXCR, one entry per CDR3 protein. In the table there are 50,000 to 70,000 distinct CDR3 sequences, about 50% of which are singletons. Sequenced material: sorted CD4+, CD8+, or CD8+CD57+ T cells (not recorded which) from PBMCs. The receptor source for this set is a human donor in good health, serving as a control.

The table lists this clonotype with a few counts. The J gene is TRBJ1-1, the V gene TRBV18; D gene uncertain. This CDR3 region has 15 residues. Per the germline V gene, CDR1 is KGHSH and CDR2 is LQKENI. V was trimmed by 6 bases and J by 2 bases, leaving 16 bases between them. The CDR3 is CASSARVVTNTEAFF. For the CDR3, the DNA is TGTGCCAGCTCTGCCCGCGTCGTGACTAACACTGAAGCTTTCTTT.

This clonotype appeared a single time. This chain links TRBV19 with TRBJ2-3; D gene unclear. Looked up from germline, CDR1 is LNHDA and CDR2 is SQIVND (reference sequence). Trimming shortened V by 1 base and J by 6 bases, and 8 bases separated the two germline ends. The CDR3 runs to 13 residues. The CDR3 protein is CASSIGVRDTQYF. The CDR3 DNA reads TGTGCCAGTAGTATAGGGGTAAGGGATACGCAGTATTTT.

By its share, this clonotype is medium-sized. The chain links TRBV19 to TRBJ1-5, with 11 bases fitting TRBD1. V shed 6 bases and J 6 bases; nucleotides not matched to a gene: 4. The CDR3 consists of 14 residues. Germline V lookup: CDR1 LNHDA, CDR2 SQIVND (reference sequence). This CDR3 is CASSGQGAIQPQHF. In nucleotides, the CDR3 is TGTGCCAGTAGCGGACAGGGGGCAATTCAGCCCCAGCATTTT.

The V gene is TRBV19, the J gene TRBJ1-5; D is ambiguous. The CDR3 length is 13 residues. Germline values: CDR1 LNHDA, CDR2 SQIVND (reference sequence). Trimming took off 3 bases at V and 3 bases at J, with 6 bases between the two ends. The CDR3 DNA is TGTGCCAGTAGTATCGCCTACAATCAGCCCCAGCATTTT. This sequence encodes CASSIAYNQPQHF.

The chain is built from TRBV19 and TRBJ2-5, with 7 bases matching TRBD1. The V segment lost 7 bases and the J segment 5 bases; nucleotides outside the gene matches: 10. The CDR3 loop spans 14 amino acids. From germline, CDR1 is LNHDA and CDR2 SQIVND (reference sequence). CDR3: CASNNGTEWETQYF. The CDR3 bases are TGTGCCAGTAATAATGGGACAGAATGGGAGACCCAGTACTTC.

Judged by abundance, this clonotype is medium-sized. This sequence joins TRBV2 and TRBJ2-2; D gene ambiguous. Trimming shortened V by 6 bases and J by 7 bases, and 6 bases separated the two germline ends. Germline CDR1 and CDR2: SNHLY and FYNNEI. This CDR3 contains 11 residues. CDR3 loop: CASRRFGELFF. Here the CDR3 DNA reads TGTGCCAGCAGGAGGTTCGGGGAGCTGTTTTTT.

This clonotype was observed at least ten times. CDR3 residues: CASIRDRSTYEQYF. CDR3 sequence (DNA): TGTGCCAGCATCCGGGACAGGTCCACCTACGAGCAGTACTTC. The chain employs TRBV6-4 and TRBJ2-7; 8 bases line up with TRBD1. The junction had 7 bases not matched to a gene; V was cut back by 7 bases and J by 2 bases. This CDR3 spans 14 amino acids. Per the germline V gene, CDR1 is MRHNA and CDR2 is SNTAGT.

CDR3 amino acids: CASRPTGAYEQYF. CDR3 nucleotide sequence: TGTGCCAGCAGGCCTACAGGGGCCTACGAGCAGTACTTC. The chain links TRBV7-6 to TRBJ2-7; TRBD1 agrees at 7 bases. Germline lookup yields CDR1 SGHVS and CDR2 FNYEAQ. After removal of 6 bases from V and 2 bases from J, the junction contained 4 bases not matched to a gene. The CDR3 is 13 residues long.

This rearrangement joins TRBV7-2 to TRBJ1-3; possibly TRBD1 for D (5 bases). Per germline, CDR1 SGHTA and CDR2 FQGNSA. The V end lost 5 bases, the J end lost 0 bases, and 8 bases lay between the germline ends. There are 14 residues in the CDR3. This chain's CDR3 is CASSVQGSGNTIYF. CDR3 nucleotide sequence: TGTGCCAGCAGCGTGCAGGGCTCTGGAAACACCATATATTTT. Complete variable domain (other parts from reference TRBV7-2 and TRBJ1-3): GAGVSQSPSNKVTEKGKDVELRCDPISGHTALYWYRQSLGQGLEFLIYFQGNSAPDKSGLPSDRFSAERTGGSVSTLTIQRTQQEDSAVYLCASSVQGSGNTIYFGEGSWLTVV.

By frequency in the sample, this clonotype is medium-sized. The V call is TRBV10-3, the J call TRBJ2-7; 9 nucleotides match TRBD2. With 5 bases clipped from V and 2 bases from J, the junction kept 7 bases outside the gene matches. Germline assignment: CDR1 ENHRY and CDR2 SYGVKD. This CDR3 region has 15 residues. The CDR3 DNA reads TGTGCCATCAGTATACTAGCGGGCGGTACCTACGAGCAGTACTTC. Amino acids: CAISILAGGTYEQYF.

In this sample, this clonotype turned up many times. The chain has TRBV7-9 and TRBJ2-5; TRBD1 matches at 10 bases. Germline lookup yields CDR1 SEHNR and CDR2 FQNEAQ (reference sequence). The CDR3 runs 21 residues. Trimming at V came to 2 bases and at J to 5 bases, leaving 23 bases not matched to a gene. CDR3 loop: CASSLTLRDRGTSGSVETQYF. Here the CDR3 DNA reads TGTGCCAGCAGCTTAACCCTACGGGACAGGGGAACCAGCGGGAGTGTGGAGACCCAGTACTTC. Combining the CDR3 with reference TRBV7-9 and TRBJ2-5 gives the whole variable domain DTGVSQNPRHKITKRGQNVTFRCDPISEHNRLYWYRQTLGQGPEFLTYFQNEAQLEKSRLLSDRFSAERPKGSFSTLEIQRTEQGDSAMYLCASSLTLRDRGTSGSVETQYFGPGTRLLVL.

This clonotype is categorized as medium-sized (0.01 to 0.1%). The chain links TRBV29-1 to TRBJ2-7; 8 bases are a match to TRBD1. This CDR3 region has 16 residues. Germline V gene lookup returns CDR1 SQVTM and CDR2 ANQGSEA. V lost 4 bases to trimming and J lost 2 bases; unmatched junction nucleotides: 13. In DNA form, the CDR3 reads TGCAGCGTTGTTGGTTTCGACAGGGGCGAAACCTACGAGCAGTACTTC. Protein product: CSVVGFDRGETYEQYF.

This clonotype has more than one count but fewer than ten. A much larger clone is a single base away; this may be a read error. The CDR3 here is CASSLPEVSPLHF. The CDR3 bases are TGTGCCAGCAGCTTGCCAGAGGTGTCACCCCTCCACTTT. The chain employs TRBV7-3 and TRBJ1-6, with unresolved D. Per the germline V gene, CDR1 is SGHTA and CDR2 is FQGTGA. V dropped 3 bases and J dropped 10 bases, with 10 bases sitting between them. The CDR3 is 13 residues long.

Ten or more counts support this clonotype. The rearrangement uses TRBV20-1 and TRBJ2-7; weak D call: TRBD1 (6 bases). CDR1 is DFQATT and CDR2 is SNEGSKA in the germline V gene (reference sequence). V was clipped by 5 bases and J by 2 bases, with 13 bases between them. CDR3 size: 13 residues. The CDR3 DNA is TGCAGTGCTTCCCCCCAGGGGCCCTACGAGCAGTACTTC. Its protein product is CSASPQGPYEQYF.

This clonotype was counted many times. The CDR3 here is CASSIRSIRGSGNTIYF. The DNA for the CDR3 is TGTGCCAGTAGTATACGTTCGATCAGGGGCTCTGGAAACACCATATATTTT. The chain carries TRBV19 and TRBJ1-3; TRBD1 is a possible D gene (6 bases). V gave up 2 bases and J gave up 0 bases, with 14 bases separating them. Germline V lookup: CDR1 LNHDA, CDR2 SQIVND (reference sequence). There are 17 residues in the CDR3.

The V and J genes are TRBV7-9 and TRBJ1-1, with D maybe TRBD1 (5 bases). This CDR3 comprises 15 residues. V lost 1 base and J 4 bases, leaving 13 bases between the germline ends. Germline CDR1 reads SEHNR; CDR2 reads FQNEAQ (reference sequence). The DNA of the CDR3 is TGTGCCAGCAGCTTAGATGCAGGGACGGTCACTGAAGCTTTCTTT. Protein sequence: CASSLDAGTVTEAFF. The full variable domain, completed using reference TRBV7-9 and TRBJ1-1, is DTGVSQNPRHKITKRGQNVTFRCDPISEHNRLYWYRQTLGQGPEFLTYFQNEAQLEKSRLLSDRFSAERPKGSFSTLEIQRTEQGDSAMYLCASSLDAGTVTEAFFGQGTRLTVV.

V and J are TRBV10-3 and TRBJ1-5, with D maybe TRBD1 (5 bases). Germline values: CDR1 ENHRY, CDR2 SYGVKD. V was clipped by 11 bases and J by 5 bases, with 16 bases between them. The CDR3 length is 13 residues. CDR3 protein: CAVRGRGDQPQHF. The CDR3 DNA follows: TGTGCCGTTCGGGGGAGGGGAGATCAGCCCCAGCATTTT.

The chain has TRBV7-9 and TRBJ1-1; no clear D. The CDR3 extends over 13 amino acids. CDR1 SEHNR and CDR2 FQNEAQ come from the germline V gene (reference sequence). V lost 5 bases and J 1 base, leaving 8 bases between the germline ends. Here the CDR3 reads CASSPWGNTEAFF. For the CDR3, the DNA is TGTGCCAGCAGCCCGTGGGGGAACACTGAAGCTTTCTTT.

The table lists this clonotype with a few counts. The CDR3 DNA follows: TGTGCCAGCTCAGGCCTTGGCGGGAGGAAATCCTACAATGAGCAGTTCTTC. This codes for CASSGLGGRKSYNEQFF. V gene TRBV18 combines with J gene TRBJ2-1, with 8 nucleotides matching TRBD2. The CDR3 contains 17 residues. V shed 5 bases and J 1 base; nucleotides not matched to a gene: 10. The germline V gene has CDR1 KGHSH and CDR2 LQKENI.

The genes are TRBV20-1 and TRBJ2-7, with 8 nucleotides matching TRBD1. This CDR3 has 16 amino acids. V shed 2 bases and J 2 bases; nucleotides not matched to a gene: 11. Germline CDR1 DFQATT, CDR2 SNEGSKA (reference sequence). The CDR3 sequence: CSARPGQGALPYEQYF. The CDR3 DNA reads TGCAGTGCTAGACCCGGACAGGGCGCTTTACCCTACGAGCAGTACTTC.

There are a few counts of this clonotype. A much larger clone differs from this one at a single base, so this may be a read error. The chain recombines TRBV2 with TRBJ1-1, with TRBD1 matching over 8 bases. The CDR3 length is 14 residues. CDR1 SNHLY and CDR2 FYNNEI come from the germline V gene. V gave up 8 bases and J gave up 1 base; unmatched junction bases: 6. CDR3 region: CASARTGPNTEAFF. CDR3 DNA sequence: TGTGCCAGCGCCCGGACAGGGCCGAACACTGAAGCTTTCTTT. The entire variable domain, with the rest obtained from reference TRBV2 and TRBJ1-1, is as follows: EPEVTQTPSHQVTQMGQEVILRCVPISNHLYFYWYRQILGQKVEFLVSFYNNEISEKSEIFDDQFSVERPDGSNFTLKIRSTKLEDSAMYFCASARTGPNTEAFFGQGTRLTVV.

This sequence joins TRBV19 and TRBJ2-1; 8 nucleotides align to TRBD1. Per the germline V gene, CDR1 is LNHDA and CDR2 is SQIVND (reference sequence). The ends lost 9 bases at V and 5 bases at J; junction bases unmatched: 9. The CDR3 extends over 14 amino acids. In nucleotides, the CDR3 is TGTGCCAGCCTTGACAGGGGAGTGCACAATGAGCAGTTCTTC. Protein sequence: CASLDRGVHNEQFF.

This clonotype was picked up a small number of times. This chain links TRBV7-9 with TRBJ1-3, with D possibly matching TRBD1 (5 bases). The CDR3 contains 12 residues. Trimming pared 0 bases from V and 8 bases from J, leaving 5 bases between. Germline CDR1 reads SEHNR; CDR2 reads FQNEAQ (reference sequence). The CDR3 is CASSLAGDTIYF. DNA of the CDR3: TGTGCCAGCAGCTTAGCGGGGGACACCATATATTTT. The complete variable domain, with remaining parts taken from reference TRBV7-9 and TRBJ1-3, reads DTGVSQNPRHKITKRGQNVTFRCDPISEHNRLYWYRQTLGQGPEFLTYFQNEAQLEKSRLLSDRFSAERPKGSFSTLEIQRTEQGDSAMYLCASSLAGDTIYFGEGSWLTVV.

The sample holds many counts of this clonotype. The chain combines TRBV19 with TRBJ2-1, with TRBD2 matching 7 bases. Germline lookup yields CDR1 LNHDA and CDR2 SQIVND (reference sequence). V gave up 1 base and J gave up 8 bases; unmatched junction bases: 17. The length of the CDR3 is 18 residues. CDR3 nucleotide sequence: TGTGCCAGTAGTATAGGGACCCCCGGACTAGGGGTTCCCGATGAGCAGTTCTTC. It is translated as CASSIGTPGLGVPDEQFF.

The chain recombines TRBV19 with TRBJ2-5; a weak D match, TRBD1 (5 bases). Per the germline V gene, CDR1 is LNHDA and CDR2 is SQIVND (reference sequence). Trimming cost V 8 bases and J 2 bases, with 12 bases left between them. CDR3 length: 13 residues. This chain's CDR3 is CASATAQQETQYF. CDR3 sequence (DNA): TGTGCCAGTGCGACAGCGCAACAAGAGACCCAGTACTTC.